Shown below are 7 T cell receptor beta chains from a single sample sequenced in a study of cytomegalovirus exposure and HLA in healthy donors. Vbeta (60) and Jbeta (13) primers were used in the PCR. Assay used: immunoSEQ multiplex PCR; TCRdb lists only in-frame clones, some missing. The repertoire has a few hundred thousand clones, 81% of them found once; the top ten carry 7% to 9%. The material sequenced was PBMCs. The receptors derive from a woman aged 55 to 70 in good health and CMV-seropositive.

The chain carries TRBV7-9 and TRBJ1-3, with 8 bases identical to TRBD1. The V gene end was trimmed by 4 bases and the J gene end by 4 bases; junction bases not matched to a gene: 3. Germline values: CDR1 SEHNR, CDR2 FQNEAQ (reference sequence). The CDR3 spans 14 residues. The CDR3 loop is CASSSQGVGNTIYF. CDR3 DNA: TGTGCCAGCAGCTCACAGGGGGTAGGAAACACCATATATTTT.

The rearrangement joins TRBV11-2 to TRBJ2-3, with 9 bases matching TRBD2. In germline, CDR1 is SGHAT, CDR2 FQNNGV. This CDR3 contains 13 residues. Trimming at V came to 3 bases and at J to 6 bases, leaving 1 base not matched to a gene. CDR3 amino acids: CASSLAGGDTQYF. The CDR3 bases are TGTGCCAGCAGCTTGGCGGGAGGGGATACGCAGTATTTT.

The chain uses TRBV28 and TRBJ2-1; TRBD2 might be the D (6 bases). The CDR3 has 18 residues. Germline lookup yields CDR1 MDHEN and CDR2 SYDVKM. V was clipped by 2 bases and J by 4 bases, with 21 bases between them. The CDR3: CASSLRQLGGSPYNEQFF. The CDR3 DNA reads TGTGCCAGCAGTTTACGCCAACTGGGAGGTAGTCCTTACAATGAGCAGTTCTTC.

V and J are TRBV5-4 and TRBJ2-5, with 7 bases matching TRBD2. CDR1 and CDR2 from the germline V gene are SGHNT and YYREEE (reference sequence). V gave up 7 bases and J gave up 4 bases; unmatched junction bases: 10. The CDR3 is 14 amino acids. CDR3 nucleotide sequence: TGTGCCAGCCGAGCGGGACGGGCACCAGAGACCCAGTACTTC. As protein: CASRAGRAPETQYF.

The chain carries TRBV7-9 and TRBJ2-7; D unresolved. The germline V gene encodes CDR1 SEHNR and CDR2 FQNEAQ (reference sequence). V gave up 0 bases and J gave up 2 bases, with 11 bases separating them. The CDR3 covers 15 residues. CDR3 region: CASSLAAASTYEQYF. The CDR3 bases are TGTGCCAGCAGCTTAGCCGCCGCCAGTACCTACGAGCAGTACTTC. Variable domain in full (rest from reference TRBV7-9 and TRBJ2-7): DTGVSQNPRHKITKRGQNVTFRCDPISEHNRLYWYRQTLGQGPEFLTYFQNEAQLEKSRLLSDRFSAERPKGSFSTLEIQRTEQGDSAMYLCASSLAAASTYEQYFGPGTRLTVT.

The chain links TRBV28 to TRBJ2-7, with 10 bases aligning to TRBD1. This CDR3 is built from 14 residues. V was clipped by 10 bases and J by 3 bases; unmatched bases: 9. The V gene's germline CDR1 is MDHEN and CDR2 SYDVKM. The CDR3 DNA reads as TGTGCCACACAACCGGGACAGGGGATCTACGAGCAGTACTTC. Translating it yields CATQPGQGIYEQYF.

The rearrangement links TRBV12-5 to TRBJ2-2; 12 nucleotides agree with TRBD2. Germline values: CDR1 LGHNT, CDR2 FRNRAP. V was pared by 3 bases and J by 6 bases, with 8 bases of the junction left unmatched. This CDR3 region has 17 residues. The CDR3 sequence is CASGFRLAGVKAGELFF. CDR3 sequence (DNA): TGTGCTAGTGGTTTCCGACTAGCGGGAGTTAAAGCCGGGGAGCTGTTTTTT.